A single sample gave rise to the 25 T cell receptor beta chains below, sequenced in a study of shared clonotypes between healthy human individuals. The table came from immunoSEQ multiplex PCR; TCRdb's copy has only in-frame clones and leaves some out. The sample gives under 550,000 clones, 95% to 97% of which show up once; roughly 0.06% is in the top ten. Sequenced sample: naive CD4+ T cells sorted from blood. Subset given: CD45RA+ positively selected. All receptors derive from a woman aged 25 to 39 in good health.

The chain joins TRBV29-1 to TRBJ2-1; tentatively, D is TRBD1 or TRBD2 (5 bases each). Germline values: CDR1 SQVTM, CDR2 ANQGSEA. Trimming stripped 4 bases from V and 8 bases from J, with 21 bases between. This CDR3 spans 15 amino acids. The CDR3 reads CSVGRGRGRLYEQFF. CDR3 in DNA: TGCAGCGTTGGTCGGGGAAGGGGCAGACTCTATGAGCAGTTCTTC.

This chain links TRBV5-1 with TRBJ2-2; 8 nucleotides align to TRBD1. The germline CDR1 and CDR2 sequences are SGHRS and YFSETQ. J lost 1 base, V lost 4 bases, and 3 bases had no gene match. This CDR3 has 15 residues. The CDR3 DNA reads TGCGCCAGCAGCAAGGACAGGGAGAACACCGGGGAGCTGTTTTTT. It encodes CASSKDRENTGELFF.

The V gene is TRBV10-1, the J gene TRBJ2-5, with 8 bases that match TRBD2. Germline-derived CDR1 and CDR2 are WNHNN and SYGVQD (reference sequence). This CDR3 has 17 amino acids. With V trimmed by 8 bases and J by 5 bases, 19 bases remained unmatched. CDR3 nucleotides: TGCGCCAGCCAAAACTGGCTAGCGGGCCCTGTCCCCGAGACCCAGTACTTC. This translates into CASQNWLAGPVPETQYF.

V and J are TRBV7-9 and TRBJ2-7; 8 bases agree with TRBD2. CDR1 and CDR2 (germline): SEHNR, FQNEAQ (reference sequence). V gave up 5 bases and J gave up 2 bases; unmatched junction bases: 8. The CDR3 is 15 residues long. CDR3 sequence: CASSQLADATYEQYF. The CDR3 DNA reads TGTGCCAGCAGCCAACTAGCGGACGCTACCTACGAGCAGTACTTC.

The CDR3 nucleotides read TGTGCCAGCAGCCCCCGGGGGACAGCGTCCTACGAGCAGTACTTC. Encoded protein: CASSPRGTASYEQYF. The J gene is TRBJ2-7, the V gene TRBV6-6, with D possibly matching TRBD1 (7 bases). This CDR3 comprises 15 residues. Germline lookup yields CDR1 MNHNY and CDR2 SVGAGI (reference sequence). The V gene lost 6 bases and the J gene lost 1 base, with 16 bases spanning the gap.

The rearrangement links TRBV5-1 to TRBJ1-5; D is ambiguous. The CDR3 has 13 amino acids. The germline gives CDR1 SGHRS, CDR2 YFSETQ. Trimming took off 5 bases at V and 0 bases at J, with 6 bases between the two ends. Written as DNA, the CDR3 is TGCGCCAGCAGGCAGGATAGCAATCAGCCCCAGCATTTT. Translation gives CASRQDSNQPQHF.

The V gene is TRBV6-1, the J gene TRBJ1-5, with D tentatively TRBD1 (6 bases). The CDR3 totals 14 residues. V was shortened by 2 bases and J by 6 bases, with 11 bases between the two germline ends. Germline V gene data show CDR1 as MNHNS and CDR2 as SASEGT. The CDR3 DNA reads TGTGCCAGCAGTGAATCAGGGGTAGGTCAGCCCCAGCATTTT. Amino acid sequence: CASSESGVGQPQHF.

The chain employs TRBV5-4 and TRBJ2-5; D uncertain. Germline V gene lookup returns CDR1 SGHNT and CDR2 YYREEE (reference sequence). Trimming stripped 0 bases from V and 4 bases from J, with 7 bases between. CDR3 length equals 13 residues. This CDR3 is CASSLVPLETQYF. In nucleotides, the CDR3 is TGTGCCAGCAGCTTGGTTCCCCTAGAGACCCAGTACTTC.

The chain joins TRBV5-4 to TRBJ2-3; D perhaps matches TRBD2 (6 bases). The germline CDR1 and CDR2 sequences are SGHNT and YYREEE (reference sequence). Trimming took off 6 bases at V and 8 bases at J, with 19 bases between the two ends. The length of the CDR3 is 14 residues. The CDR3 loop reads CASNSPYEGGTQYF. The CDR3 DNA reads as TGTGCCAGCAATTCCCCCTACGAGGGAGGTACGCAGTATTTT.

CDR3 DNA: TGTGCCAGCAGGAGTTTAGGGTCAGGGGGCTACGAGCAGTACTTC. Its translation: CASRSLGSGGYEQYF. The V gene is TRBV2, the J gene TRBJ2-7, with 7 bases aligning to TRBD1. CDR1 is SNHLY, CDR2 FYNNEI, per germline. CDR3 size: 15 residues. The V gene end was trimmed by 6 bases and the J gene end by 3 bases; junction bases not matched to a gene: 11.

The J gene is TRBJ2-6, the V gene TRBV28; possible D gene TRBD2, 5 bases. The CDR3 covers 16 residues. V dropped 5 bases and J dropped 0 bases, with 11 bases sitting between them. CDR1 and CDR2 (germline): MDHEN, SYDVKM. The CDR3, as DNA: TGTGCCAGCAGTGACGCTAGCACCTCTGGGGCCAACGTCCTGACTTTC. Translation: CASSDASTSGANVLTF.

The rearrangement joins TRBV7-8 to TRBJ2-3, with a weak D call TRBD2 (6 bases). The CDR3 length is 17 residues. V dropped 5 bases and J dropped 4 bases, with 22 bases sitting between them. Germline CDR1 is SGHVS and CDR2 is FQNEAQ. The CDR3, as DNA: TGTGCCAGCAGCACCCGATGGGCGCGGGATAGTGCAGATACGCAGTATTTT. This gives the protein CASSTRWARDSADTQYF.

CDR3 amino acids: CASSPTGGYTEAFF. The CDR3 DNA is TGTGCCAGCAGTCCGACAGGGGGATACACTGAAGCTTTCTTT. This sequence joins TRBV27 and TRBJ1-1, with 9 bases aligning to TRBD1. This CDR3 comprises 14 residues. Germline lookup yields CDR1 MNHEY and CDR2 SMNVEV (reference sequence). With V trimmed by 5 bases and J by 3 bases, 4 bases remained unmatched.

The genes are TRBV6-5 and TRBJ2-2; D is ambiguous. CDR3 size: 13 residues. Germline V gene lookup returns CDR1 MNHEY and CDR2 SVGAGI. V was clipped by 2 bases and J by 6 bases, with 7 bases between them. CDR3 nucleotide sequence: TGTGCCAGCAGTTACCCCAGGCCCGGGGAGCTGTTTTTT. Its protein product is CASSYPRPGELFF.

This rearrangement joins TRBV28 to TRBJ2-3; D not resolved. CDR3 length: 12 residues. The germline gives CDR1 MDHEN, CDR2 SYDVKM. V lost 8 bases to trimming and J lost 2 bases, with 8 bases between them. The DNA of the CDR3 is TGTGCCAGCCAAGCTTTCACAGATACGCAGTATTTT. Translated, it gives CASQAFTDTQYF.

The chain carries TRBV7-2 and TRBJ2-7; 9 bases agree with TRBD1. The CDR3 length is 15 residues. Trimming removed 3 bases from V and 4 bases from J; junction bases left unmatched: 7. Germline CDR1 and CDR2: SGHTA and FQGNSA. The CDR3 loop reads CASSFILGQGYEQYF. The CDR3 region has the DNA TGTGCCAGCAGCTTTATATTGGGACAGGGTTACGAGCAGTACTTC.

This chain uses TRBV9 with TRBJ2-5; no clear D. CDR1 and CDR2 from the germline V gene are SGDLS and YYNGEE. V was cut by 0 bases and J by 4 bases, with 7 bases left in between. The CDR3 is made up of 13 amino acids. The CDR3 reads CASSVGPAETQYF. The CDR3 coding sequence is TGTGCCAGCAGCGTAGGGCCCGCAGAGACCCAGTACTTC. The full variable domain, with the rest looked up from reference TRBV9 and TRBJ2-5, is DSGVTQTPKHLITATGQRVTLRCSPRSGDLSVYWYQQSLDQGLQFLIQYYNGEERAKGNILERFSAQQFPDLHSELNLSSLELGDSALYFCASSVGPAETQYFGPGTRLLVL.

The chain has TRBV7-2 and TRBJ2-3; D is unclear. This CDR3 has 11 amino acids. Per the germline V gene, CDR1 is SGHTA and CDR2 is FQGNSA. The V and J ends lost 6 bases and 4 bases respectively, with 5 bases between them. CDR3 in amino acids: CASRRSDTQYF. The CDR3 coding sequence is TGTGCCAGCAGGAGGTCAGATACGCAGTATTTT.

The V call is TRBV19, the J call TRBJ1-1; no firm D call. Germline V CDR1 and CDR2: LNHDA, SQIVND (reference sequence). The CDR3 sequence is 13 residues long. Trimming took 5 bases from V and 3 from J, leaving 10 bases between them. The CDR3 region has the DNA TGTGCCAGTAGTGCGGTGGGTGACACTGAAGCTTTCTTT. Protein: CASSAVGDTEAFF.

The rearrangement uses TRBV7-3 and TRBJ2-7, with D possibly called TRBD1 or TRBD2 (5 bases each). Germline assignment: CDR1 SGHTA and CDR2 FQGTGA. Trimming left V 2 bases short and J 7 bases short, with 15 bases between. This CDR3 spans 14 amino acids. The CDR3 is CASSLFEGTGEQYF. In DNA form, the CDR3 reads TGTGCCAGCAGCTTATTCGAAGGGACGGGAGAGCAGTACTTC.

V is TRBV28 and J is TRBJ1-3; D is uncertain. Trimming cost V 2 bases and J 2 bases, with 16 bases left between them. There are 17 residues in the CDR3. CDR1 and CDR2 (germline): MDHEN, SYDVKM. CDR3 sequence (DNA): TGTGCCAGCAGTTTACCGGATTGGGGTGAAACTGGAAACACCATATATTTT. As protein: CASSLPDWGETGNTIYF.

The chain carries TRBV11-3 and TRBJ1-2; no definite D call. The V and J ends lost 7 bases and 4 bases respectively, with 7 bases between them. The germline V gene encodes CDR1 SGHNT and CDR2 YENEEA. The CDR3 consists of 11 residues. The CDR3 coding sequence is TGTGCCAGCAAAGGATTCTATGGCTACACCTTC. Translation gives CASKGFYGYTF.

The V gene is TRBV7-2, the J gene TRBJ2-6; D is unclear. In germline, CDR1 is SGHTA, CDR2 FQGNSA. The length of the CDR3 is 15 residues. V gave up 2 bases and J gave up 0 bases, with 5 bases separating them. The CDR3 region has the DNA TGTGCCAGCAGCTTATCTACCTCTGGGGCCAACGTCCTGACTTTC. This translates into CASSLSTSGANVLTF.

This chain joins TRBV7-8 and TRBJ2-5; TRBD2 aligns across 16 bases. This CDR3 is built from 14 residues. V lost 6 bases, J lost 11 bases, and 6 bases stayed unmatched. Germline loops: CDR1 SGHVS, CDR2 FQNEAQ. Here the CDR3 DNA reads TGTGCCAGCAGAAGAGGGACTAGCGGGAGGGAGCAGTACTTC. Translation gives CASRRGTSGREQYF.

J is TRBJ1-1 and V is TRBV19; D unresolved. This CDR3 contains 15 residues. The ends were cut back, 0 bases at V and 2 bases at J, with 10 bases in the middle. Germline V gives CDR1 LNHDA, CDR2 SQIVND (reference sequence). CDR3 amino acids: CASSIDPWDNTEAFF. The CDR3 DNA reads as TGTGCCAGTAGTATAGATCCATGGGATAACACTGAAGCTTTCTTT.